This is a list of T cell receptor beta chains from one sample in a study of T-cell reconstitution after alpha-beta-depleted transplantation in children. A single record per CDR3 protein comes from TCRdb applying MiXCR to the PCR reads. The table shows tens of thousands of distinct CDR3 sequences, with approximately 43% occurring only once. This specimen was PBMCs, mostly from graft donor cells, taken 360 days after TCRalphabeta/CD19-depleted stem cell transplant. The receptor source for this set is a male patient under 18 who had a stem cell transplant for acute lymphoblastic leukemia, so the T cells may come from the graft donor. The CDR3 runs from the conserved cysteine through the conserved F or W. A D gene is named only where the DNA matches it firmly. The size field is filled for only some rows; it gives once, few, many or a size class.

clone size	D gene	V gene	J gene	CDR3 protein	CDR3 DNA
few	.	TRBV12-3/TRBV12-4	TRBJ2-1	CASTLDSPWYNEQFF	TGTGCCAGCACCCTGGACTCTCCGTGGTACAATGAGCAGTTCTTC
.	.	TRBV7-6	TRBJ2-5	CASSLAGSAGARETQYF	TGTGCCAGCAGCTTAGCCGGTTCGGCGGGGGCTAGAGAGACCCAGTACTTC
.	.	TRBV29-1	TRBJ2-3	CSVEDPPTDTQYF	TGCAGCGTTGAAGATCCCCCCACAGATACGCAGTATTTT
many	.	TRBV5-6	TRBJ2-3	CASSLTGPGSPRESTDTQYF	TGTGCCAGCAGCTTAACAGGGCCAGGGAGCCCGAGGGAGAGCACAGATACGCAGTATTTT
few	.	TRBV7-3	TRBJ2-1	CASSLRAGPRNEQFF	TGTGCCAGCAGCTTAAGGGCAGGGCCTAGGAATGAGCAGTTCTTC
.	TRBD1	TRBV2	TRBJ2-7	CASRGTVYEQYF	TGTGCCAGCAGGGGGACAGTCTACGAGCAGTACTTC
few	TRBD1	TRBV12-3/TRBV12-4	TRBJ1-2	CASSLFGTGIYGYTF	TGTGCCAGCAGTTTATTCGGGACAGGGATTTATGGCTACACCTTC
.	.	TRBV4-3	TRBJ2-2	CASSPPEYTGELFF	TGCGCCAGCAGCCCCCCCGAGTATACCGGGGAGCTGTTTTTT
.	TRBD2	TRBV7-4	TRBJ2-1	CASSPRLAGTYEQFF	TGTGCCAGCAGCCCTCGACTAGCGGGAACCTATGAGCAGTTCTTC
.	.	TRBV5-1	TRBJ2-1	CASSVKDPSSYNEQFF	TGCGCCAGCAGCGTTAAGGACCCGAGCTCCTACAATGAGCAGTTCTTC
.	.	TRBV7-9	TRBJ1-1	CASSLEAENTEAFF	TGTGCCAGCAGCTTAGAGGCCGAGAACACTGAAGCTTTCTTT
.	.	TRBV20-1	TRBJ1-5	CSARKGNQPQHF	TGCAGTGCGCGTAAGGGCAATCAGCCCCAGCATTTT
.	.	TRBV12-3/TRBV12-4	TRBJ2-3	CASSGSDTQYF	TGTGCCAGCAGTGGCTCGGATACGCAGTATTTT
.	.	TRBV6-4	TRBJ2-3	CASSRLYSTSRTDTQYF	TGTGCCAGCAGTCGACTCTACTCGACTTCACGCACAGATACGCAGTATTTT
.	TRBD1	TRBV7-9	TRBJ1-1	CASSPRDSHTEAFF	TGTGCCAGCAGCCCACGGGACAGTCACACTGAAGCTTTCTTT
few	TRBD2	TRBV15	TRBJ2-7	CATSSERAGSYEQYF	TGTGCCACCAGCAGTGAGCGAGCGGGGTCCTACGAGCAGTACTTC
.	TRBD1	TRBV29-1	TRBJ1-3	CSATPGQGNTIYF	TGCAGCGCTACCCCGGGACAGGGAAACACCATATATTTT
few	.	TRBV12-3/TRBV12-4	TRBJ2-2	CASLARANTGELFF	TGTGCCAGTCTTGCCAGGGCGAACACCGGGGAGCTGTTTTTT
few	TRBD1	TRBV3-1	TRBJ2-7	CASSDAPLGQGAYEQYF	TGTGCCAGCAGCGACGCCCCCCTAGGACAGGGGGCGTACGAGCAGTACTTC
few	TRBD2	TRBV12-3/TRBV12-4	TRBJ2-2	CASKGGISAGELFF	TGTGCCAGCAAGGGAGGGATATCGGCCGGGGAGCTGTTTTTT
.	TRBD1	TRBV12-3/TRBV12-4	TRBJ2-3	CASTFLGQAPEDTQYF	TGTGCCAGCACCTTTCTTGGACAGGCCCCGGAGGATACGCAGTATTTT
.	.	TRBV28	TRBJ2-7	CASSFFGVGRGYEQYF	TGTGCCAGCAGTTTTTTCGGTGTAGGCAGGGGCTACGAGCAGTACTTC
few	.	TRBV12-3/TRBV12-4	TRBJ2-2	CASRRTDPWTGELFF	TGTGCCAGCAGGCGAACGGACCCCTGGACCGGGGAGCTGTTTTTT
.	.	TRBV20-1	TRBJ2-1	CSAWVSYNEQFF	TGCAGTGCCTGGGTCTCCTACAATGAGCAGTTCTTC
.	.	TRBV25-1	TRBJ2-5	CASSEYQVGGTQYF	TGTGCCAGCAGTGAATATCAGGTTGGAGGGACCCAGTACTTC
once	TRBD2	TRBV28	TRBJ2-1	CASSLTSGRNSEQFF	TGTGCCAGCAGTTTGACTAGCGGGAGAAATAGTGAGCAGTTCTTC
.	TRBD2	TRBV6-2/TRBV6-3	TRBJ2-7	CASRLPRSGNYYEQYF	TGTGCCAGCAGACTACCCCGGAGCGGGAATTACTACGAGCAGTACTTC
.	TRBD1	TRBV20-1	TRBJ2-7	CSARRTGVEQYF	TGCAGTGCTAGGAGGACAGGGGTCGAGCAGTACTTC
.	TRBD1	TRBV19	TRBJ2-7	CASSGDSGYEQYF	TGTGCCAGTAGCGGGGACAGCGGCTACGAGCAGTACTTC
.	.	TRBV28	TRBJ2-6	CASSRGSSGANVLTF	TGTGCCAGCAGTCGGGGTAGCTCTGGGGCCAACGTCCTGACTTTC
.	.	TRBV9	TRBJ2-2	CASSVEWGGELFF	TGTGCCAGCAGCGTAGAATGGGGCGGGGAGCTGTTTTTT
.	TRBD2	TRBV20-1	TRBJ2-3	CSAHVLGLDTDTQYF	TGCAGTGCCCACGTCCTAGGACTAGACACAGATACGCAGTATTTT
.	TRBD2	TRBV4-2	TRBJ2-5	CASSQDRTRSTQYF	TGTGCCAGCAGCCAAGACAGGACTAGATCGACCCAGTACTTC
few	.	TRBV7-9	TRBJ2-5	CASTDRLQETQYF	TGTGCCAGCACGGACAGACTCCAAGAGACCCAGTACTTC
few	.	TRBV27	TRBJ2-7	CASSLLQGEAYEQYF	TGTGCCAGCAGCTTACTCCAGGGAGAGGCCTACGAGCAGTACTTC
.	.	TRBV5-1	TRBJ2-7	CASSPGTGGRFSEQYF	TGCGCCAGCAGCCCCGGGACCGGAGGGAGGTTCAGCGAGCAGTACTTC
few	TRBD2	TRBV28	TRBJ2-1	CASSLWQAGVLNEQFF	TGTGCCAGCAGTTTATGGCAAGCGGGAGTTCTCAATGAGCAGTTCTTC